This is a list of T cell receptor beta chains from one sample in a study of T cells in Graves' hyperthyroidism and ophthalmopathy. TCRdb passed the multiplex PCR reads through MiXCR, listing each CDR3 protein once. The table records some 350,000 distinct CDR3 sequences, approximately 25% of them present only once. The sample was blood. These receptors came from a man aged 45-65 years with Graves' hyperthyroidism. The CDR3 runs from the conserved cysteine through the conserved F or W. Each record gives: CDR3 DNA, CDR3 protein, J gene, D gene, V gene, clone size. A D gene is named only where the DNA matches it firmly. Expanded clones get a size class; other rows say once, few or many, or leave the size out.

CDR3nt: TGTGCCAGCAGAGCCCAGGGGGCTCCCCAAGAGACCCAGTACTTC; CDR3aa: CASRAQGAPQETQYF; j_gene: TRBJ2-5; d_gene: TRBD1; v_gene: TRBV2; abundance: many
CDR3nt: TGTGCCAGCAGTGCACAGGGGACCCCAAATAGCAATCAGCCCCAGCATTTT; CDR3aa: CASSAQGTPNSNQPQHF; j_gene: TRBJ1-5; d_gene: TRBD1; v_gene: TRBV6-1; abundance: few
CDR3nt: TGTGCCTGGAGTGGAGGGAACGATCAGCCCCAGCATTTT; CDR3aa: CAWSGGNDQPQHF; j_gene: TRBJ1-5; d_gene: NA; v_gene: TRBV30; abundance: few
CDR3nt: TGTGCCAGCAGCTTAGGCGGGGGCTTCACCGGGGAGCTGTTTTTT; CDR3aa: CASSLGGGFTGELFF; j_gene: TRBJ2-2; d_gene: NA; v_gene: TRBV7-2; abundance: NA
CDR3nt: TGCGCCAGCAGCTTAGGGACGGACGTCAGTGGCTACACCTTC; CDR3aa: CASSLGTDVSGYTF; j_gene: TRBJ1-2; d_gene: NA; v_gene: TRBV5-1; abundance: NA
CDR3nt: TGTGCCAGCAGCTTAGGAAGGATCGGGGACAGGGGTTTTCAGCCCCAGCATTTT; CDR3aa: CASSLGRIGDRGFQPQHF; j_gene: TRBJ1-5; d_gene: TRBD1; v_gene: TRBV7-8; abundance: NA
CDR3nt: TGTGCCAGCGGTTTGGGACTTGAAGCTTTCTTT; CDR3aa: CASGLGLEAFF; j_gene: TRBJ1-1; d_gene: NA; v_gene: TRBV12-3/TRBV12-4; abundance: NA
CDR3nt: TGTGCCAGCAGTGACTGGGACATAAACACTGAAGCTTTCTTT; CDR3aa: CASSDWDINTEAFF; j_gene: TRBJ1-1; d_gene: NA; v_gene: TRBV6-1; abundance: few
CDR3nt: TGTGCCAGCAGCCAAGAAACAGGATGGGCTGGAGAGACCCAGTACTTC; CDR3aa: CASSQETGWAGETQYF; j_gene: TRBJ2-5; d_gene: NA; v_gene: TRBV3-1; abundance: few
CDR3nt: TGTGCCAGCAGCTCACCGACAGGGGAGAACACTGAAGCTTTCTTT; CDR3aa: CASSSPTGENTEAFF; j_gene: TRBJ1-1; d_gene: TRBD1; v_gene: TRBV7-9; abundance: few
CDR3nt: TGTGCCAGCAGTTTATCTATTGCGGGAAACACCATATATTTT; CDR3aa: CASSLSIAGNTIYF; j_gene: TRBJ1-3; d_gene: NA; v_gene: TRBV2; abundance: NA
CDR3nt: TGTGCCAGCAGTCGTGGGACAAGGAGCCTCTACGAGCAGTACTTC; CDR3aa: CASSRGTRSLYEQYF; j_gene: TRBJ2-7; d_gene: NA; v_gene: TRBV28; abundance: NA
CDR3nt: TGTGCCAGCAGCTTGGAAAACATTCAGTACTTC; CDR3aa: CASSLENIQYF; j_gene: TRBJ2-4; d_gene: NA; v_gene: TRBV5-6; abundance: many
CDR3nt: TGCGCCAGCAGCCAACGGCTAGCGGGCCTCCAAGAGACCCAGTACTTC; CDR3aa: CASSQRLAGLQETQYF; j_gene: TRBJ2-5; d_gene: TRBD2; v_gene: TRBV4-1; abundance: few
CDR3nt: TGTGCCAGCAGTTCCAGTGGGAGAGGGATCAACGAGCAGTACTTC; CDR3aa: CASSSSGRGINEQYF; j_gene: TRBJ2-7; d_gene: NA; v_gene: TRBV7-9; abundance: NA
CDR3nt: TGTGCCAGCAGCTTAATTGGACCGAACACTGAAGCTTTCTTT; CDR3aa: CASSLIGPNTEAFF; j_gene: TRBJ1-1; d_gene: NA; v_gene: TRBV11-1; abundance: many
CDR3nt: TGTGCCAGCAGCTTAGTTTCGGGTCCTAGAGGGGGGGAGCAGTTCTTC; CDR3aa: CASSLVSGPRGGEQFF; j_gene: TRBJ2-1; d_gene: NA; v_gene: TRBV7-2; abundance: NA
CDR3nt: TGTGCCAGCAGCCTTGGACAGGGGGTGATAACCGGGGAGCTGTTTTTT; CDR3aa: CASSLGQGVITGELFF; j_gene: TRBJ2-2; d_gene: TRBD1; v_gene: TRBV6-1; abundance: NA
CDR3nt: TGTGCCTGGAGTGATGAGGACTGGCACTACGAGCAGTACTTC; CDR3aa: CAWSDEDWHYEQYF; j_gene: TRBJ2-7; d_gene: NA; v_gene: TRBV30; abundance: many
CDR3nt: TGCGCCAGCAGCCACCTTAGCGGGATGAAGGGTGAGCAGTTCTTC; CDR3aa: CASSHLSGMKGEQFF; j_gene: TRBJ2-1; d_gene: TRBD2; v_gene: TRBV7-3; abundance: NA
CDR3nt: TGTGCCAGCAGTTCAAGACAGGGAACACGGTATTCACCCCTCCACTTT; CDR3aa: CASSSRQGTRYSPLHF; j_gene: TRBJ1-6; d_gene: TRBD1; v_gene: TRBV28; abundance: NA
CDR3nt: TGCGCCAGCAGGGACAGGGACCGAAATTCACCCCTCCACTTT; CDR3aa: CASRDRDRNSPLHF; j_gene: TRBJ1-6; d_gene: TRBD1; v_gene: TRBV10-2; abundance: few
CDR3nt: TGTGCCGCTCATCCAGGGACAGGGGACGGCTACACCTTC; CDR3aa: CAAHPGTGDGYTF; j_gene: TRBJ1-2; d_gene: TRBD1; v_gene: TRBV6-1; abundance: NA
CDR3nt: TGCGCCAGCAGCCAAGACAGAGAAACGACTGAAGCTTTCTTT; CDR3aa: CASSQDRETTEAFF; j_gene: TRBJ1-1; d_gene: NA; v_gene: TRBV4-1; abundance: few
CDR3nt: TGTGCCAGCAGCTTGGGACTAGCGGGAGTGGTTGAGCAGTTCTTC; CDR3aa: CASSLGLAGVVEQFF; j_gene: TRBJ2-1; d_gene: TRBD2; v_gene: TRBV7-6; abundance: few
CDR3nt: TGTGCCAGCAGTTACTCGCGGGGTGGTGAGCAGTTCTTC; CDR3aa: CASSYSRGGEQFF; j_gene: TRBJ2-1; d_gene: NA; v_gene: TRBV6-2/TRBV6-3; abundance: NA
CDR3nt: TGTGCCAGCAGCCACAATTTCGGGGCTAGTGAGAAGATCCAGTACTTC; CDR3aa: CASSHNFGASEKIQYF; j_gene: TRBJ2-5; d_gene: NA; v_gene: TRBV14; abundance: few
CDR3nt: TGTGCCAGCAGTCCCCTCGCAGGGGGGAGCCTCTACGAGCAGTACTTC; CDR3aa: CASSPLAGGSLYEQYF; j_gene: TRBJ2-7; d_gene: NA; v_gene: TRBV28; abundance: many
CDR3nt: TGTGCCAGCAGCGTAGGCGGGGGGCAATACAATGAGCAGTTCTTC; CDR3aa: CASSVGGGQYNEQFF; j_gene: TRBJ2-1; d_gene: TRBD2; v_gene: TRBV9; abundance: NA
CDR3nt: TGTGCCAGCAGGAATAACAATGAGCAGTTCTTC; CDR3aa: CASRNNNEQFF; j_gene: TRBJ2-1; d_gene: NA; v_gene: TRBV9; abundance: NA
CDR3nt: TGTGCCAGCAGCTCCGGAAATTCATTCCTCCACTTT; CDR3aa: CASSSGNSFLHF; j_gene: TRBJ1-6; d_gene: NA; v_gene: TRBV7-9; abundance: once
CDR3nt: TGTGCCAGCAGCCCCCGGTCTGAAAAACTGTTTTTT; CDR3aa: CASSPRSEKLFF; j_gene: TRBJ1-4; d_gene: NA; v_gene: TRBV27; abundance: NA
CDR3nt: TGCAGCGTGGATGGACAGGGCTTCTATGGCTACACCTTC; CDR3aa: CSVDGQGFYGYTF; j_gene: TRBJ1-2; d_gene: TRBD1; v_gene: TRBV29-1; abundance: NA
CDR3nt: TGTGCCAGCAAGCCGGGATCAAGCACCGGGGAGCTGTTTTTT; CDR3aa: CASKPGSSTGELFF; j_gene: TRBJ2-2; d_gene: NA; v_gene: TRBV11-3; abundance: NA
CDR3nt: TGTGCCAGCAGTGAAGCGGCGGGCAGCGGGTATGGCTACACCTTC; CDR3aa: CASSEAAGSGYGYTF; j_gene: TRBJ1-2; d_gene: NA; v_gene: TRBV6-1; abundance: NA
CDR3nt: TGTGCCAGCAGTTTACAAGACGAAAAACTGTTTTTT; CDR3aa: CASSLQDEKLFF; j_gene: TRBJ1-4; d_gene: NA; v_gene: TRBV12-3/TRBV12-4; abundance: NA
CDR3nt: TGTGCCGGCAGCCCGGAGGGGGGTAAGAACACTGAAGCTTTCTTT; CDR3aa: CAGSPEGGKNTEAFF; j_gene: TRBJ1-1; d_gene: NA; v_gene: TRBV5-8; abundance: NA
CDR3nt: TGTGCCAGCAGCTTAAGGGCTAGCGGGAGGGGCGAGCAGTTCTTC; CDR3aa: CASSLRASGRGEQFF; j_gene: TRBJ2-1; d_gene: TRBD2; v_gene: TRBV7-8; abundance: many
CDR3nt: TGTGCTAGTGGTTTGGTACAGCTGAACACTGAAGCTTTCTTT; CDR3aa: CASGLVQLNTEAFF; j_gene: TRBJ1-1; d_gene: NA; v_gene: TRBV12-5; abundance: few
CDR3nt: TGTGCCAGCAGCTTTTCTATTAAGGCAGAGACCCAGTACTTC; CDR3aa: CASSFSIKAETQYF; j_gene: TRBJ2-5; d_gene: NA; v_gene: TRBV5-5; abundance: NA
CDR3nt: TGTGCCAGCAGCCAACATAGCGGTTACGAGCAGTACTTC; CDR3aa: CASSQHSGYEQYF; j_gene: TRBJ2-7; d_gene: NA; v_gene: TRBV3-1; abundance: few
CDR3nt: TGTGCCAGCAGCCAAGAGCGCCGGGGAGCTTTCTTT; CDR3aa: CASSQERRGAFF; j_gene: TRBJ1-1; d_gene: NA; v_gene: TRBV3-1; abundance: NA